The 23 T cell receptor beta chains below come from one sample, sequenced in a study of CD8 T cells in ankylosing spondylitis. One entry per CDR3 protein results from TCRdb running MiXCR on the 5' RACE reads. The sample lists around 160,000 distinct CDR3 sequences, more than 9% seen once, with roughly 28% in the top ten. The sample comprised blood, either unsorted or a sorted T cell fraction (not recorded which). The receptors stem from a male donor with ankylosing spondylitis or in good health (not recorded which).

This clonotype was found many times. The V gene is TRBV29-1, the J gene TRBJ2-5, with D perhaps matching TRBD1 (6 bases). The germline V gene encodes CDR1 SQVTM and CDR2 ANQGSEA. There are 14 residues in the CDR3. Trimming took 5 bases from V and 3 from J, leaving 16 bases between them. Here the CDR3 DNA reads TGCAGCGTTACCTGGACAGCCTGGGAAGAGACCCAGTACTTC. This gives the protein CSVTWTAWEETQYF.

This clonotype was seen repeatedly, ten times or more. The V call is TRBV28, the J call TRBJ1-1; unclear D gene. In germline, CDR1 is MDHEN, CDR2 SYDVKM. The V and J ends lost 7 bases and 6 bases respectively, with 9 bases between them. This CDR3 contains 11 residues. CDR3 region: CASTGQAEAFF. The CDR3 nucleotides are TGTGCCAGCACAGGCCAGGCTGAAGCTTTCTTT.

This clonotype has ten or more counts. The chain combines TRBV20-1 with TRBJ2-1; D call uncertain. Germline CDR1 reads DFQATT; CDR2 reads SNEGSKA (reference sequence). The CDR3 has 14 residues. V lost 4 bases and J lost 0, with 10 bases in between. CDR3 amino acids: CSAKIRSSYNEQFF. CDR3 sequence (DNA): TGCAGTGCTAAAATACGGAGCTCCTACAATGAGCAGTTCTTC.

This chain uses TRBV5-1 with TRBJ2-1; possible D gene TRBD2, 5 bases. This CDR3 spans 15 amino acids. The germline V and J ends were trimmed by 0 bases and 0 bases, with 7 bases remaining between them. Germline V gene sequence: CDR1 SGHRS, CDR2 YFSETQ. For the CDR3, the DNA is TGCGCCAGCAGCTTGGGGAGGCGCTCCTACAATGAGCAGTTCTTC. This encodes CASSLGRRSYNEQFF.

For this clonotype: A much larger clonotype is one base distant, so this may be a read error. This chain connects TRBV6-1 to TRBJ2-7, with 10 bases matching TRBD2. This CDR3 region has 16 residues. Germline CDR1 is MNHNS and CDR2 is SASEGT. CDR3: CAGRPLTSGAAYEQYF. For the CDR3, the DNA is TGTGCCGGCAGACCCTTAACTAGCGGGGCCGCCTACGAGCAGTACTTC.

This clonotype was found many times. This rearrangement joins TRBV3-1 to TRBJ2-3, with TRBD1 as a possible D gene (6 bases). CDR3 length: 15 amino acids. V lost 2 bases to trimming and J lost 5 bases, with 14 bases between them. Germline CDR1 LGHDT, CDR2 YNNKEL (reference sequence). As DNA, the CDR3 is TGTGCCAGCAGCCAAAGTTGGGCCAGGGGAGATACGCAGTATTTT. Residues: CASSQSWARGDTQYF.

Note on this clonotype: Its ends do not fully match the called genes, so a read error is possible. The chain carries TRBV7-7 and TRBJ1-3; D is possibly TRBD1 (5 bases). The CDR3 totals 14 residues. Germline V lookup: CDR1 SSHAT, CDR2 FNYEAQ (reference sequence). CDR3 amino acids: CASSPAGTGNTVYF. The DNA of the CDR3 is TGTGCCAGCAGCCCTGCAGGGACTGGAAACACCGTATATTTT.

This clonotype has ten or more counts. The CDR3 is CASSLSLAGGPQNEQFF. CDR3 coding DNA: TGTGCCAGCAGCTTAAGTCTTGCGGGGGGGCCTCAGAATGAGCAGTTCTTC. J is TRBJ2-1 and V is TRBV11-2; 9 bases line up with TRBD2. The CDR3 spans 17 residues. Trimming took 2 bases from V and 7 from J; bases not matched to a gene: 12. Per the germline V gene, CDR1 is SGHAT and CDR2 is FQNNGV.

The chain couples TRBV10-2 to TRBJ1-5; the D is unclear. Trimming removed 4 bases from V and 0 bases from J, with 13 bases in between. CDR3 size: 16 residues. Germline lookup yields CDR1 WSHSY and CDR2 SAAADI. Here the CDR3 reads CASSGSSIYSNQPQHF. Written as DNA, the CDR3 is TGCGCCAGCAGTGGGAGCAGTATCTATAGCAATCAGCCCCAGCATTTT.

As regards this clonotype: The DNA is omitted, as the CDR3 cannot be located on it reliably, and the CDR3 follows TCRdb's listing. The CDR3 loop reads CASSLAFGSENEQFF. The V and J genes are TRBV5-5 and TRBJ2-1. The germline V gene has CDR1 SGHKS and CDR2 YYEKEE (reference sequence). The CDR3 numbers 15 amino acids, ends counted.

The chain is built from TRBV2 and TRBJ1-5, with D possibly TRBD1 on 5 matching bases. CDR3 length equals 14 residues. Per the germline V gene, CDR1 is SNHLY and CDR2 is FYNNEI. Trimming left V 0 bases short and J 6 bases short, with 9 bases between. The CDR3 region has the DNA TGTGCCAGCAGTGAAGCGGGGGGGAGTCAGCCCCAGCATTTT. It encodes CASSEAGGSQPQHF.

There are many counts of this clonotype. The chain carries TRBV5-5 and TRBJ1-5; 7 bases match TRBD1. Germline CDR1 reads SGHKS; CDR2 reads YYEKEE (reference sequence). This CDR3 is 16 amino acids long. V shed 0 bases and J 1 base; nucleotides not matched to a gene: 4. The CDR3 loop is CASSLVGGGSNQPQHF. CDR3 sequence (DNA): TGTGCCAGCAGCTTGGTTGGAGGGGGCAGCAATCAGCCCCAGCATTTT.

The table lists this clonotype with many counts. The chain carries TRBV5-1 and TRBJ2-1, with D possibly called TRBD1 or TRBD2 (7 bases each). The V end was cut by 3 bases, the J end by 9 bases, with 13 bases between. Germline values: CDR1 SGHRS, CDR2 YFSETQ. The length of the CDR3 is 13 residues. The CDR3 sequence is CASSSGQRGEQFF. The CDR3 bases are TGCGCCAGCAGCTCGGGACAGCGGGGTGAGCAGTTCTTC.

The sample holds many counts of this clonotype. The genes are TRBV5-1 and TRBJ2-3, with D possibly matching TRBD1 (5 bases). CDR1 SGHRS and CDR2 YFSETQ come from the germline V gene. Trimming removed 0 bases from V and 2 bases from J, with 10 bases in between. The CDR3 loop spans 15 amino acids. DNA of the CDR3: TGCGCCAGCAGCTTGGACAGGATCTTCACAGATACGCAGTATTTT. Translated: CASSLDRIFTDTQYF.

In its sample, this clonotype was seen a few times. The chain recombines TRBV30 with TRBJ2-7; 7 positions match TRBD1. Germline assignment: CDR1 GTSNPN and CDR2 SVGIG (reference sequence). V was pared by 1 base and J by 2 bases, with 8 bases of the junction left unmatched. The CDR3 totals 15 residues. CDR3 DNA: TGTGCCTGGAGTGCCCCGACAGGGCGCGCCTACGAGCAGTACTTC. Translated, it gives CAWSAPTGRAYEQYF.

This clonotype was picked up many times. V is TRBV20-1 and J is TRBJ1-2; 7 bases fit TRBD1. Germline V gene lookup returns CDR1 DFQATT and CDR2 SNEGSKA (reference sequence). V shed 4 bases and J 4 bases; nucleotides not matched to a gene: 6. The CDR3 covers 13 residues. The CDR3 protein is CSATTGTAYGYTF. CDR3 sequence (DNA): TGCAGTGCTACCACCGGGACAGCCTATGGCTACACCTTC.

Ten or more counts support this clonotype. The gene calls are TRBV2 and TRBJ2-3; no clear D. The CDR3 has 14 amino acids. V was cut by 8 bases and J by 1 base, with 13 bases left in between. The V gene's germline CDR1 is SNHLY and CDR2 FYNNEI. The DNA of the CDR3 is TGTGCCAGCTTGGTCACAAGGGGCACAGATACGCAGTATTTT. Amino acids: CASLVTRGTDTQYF.

Many counts were recorded for this clonotype. The rearrangement uses TRBV7-2 and TRBJ2-1, with D hard to call. The ends were cut back, 1 base at V and 5 bases at J, with 3 bases in the middle. This CDR3 contains 12 residues. The germline V gene has CDR1 SGHTA and CDR2 FQGNSA. The CDR3 DNA is TGTGCCAGCAGCTTAGTAGACAATGAGCAGTTCTTC. This encodes CASSLVDNEQFF.

The table lists this clonotype with many counts. J is TRBJ2-7 and V is TRBV20-1, with a tentative D call TRBD2 (5 bases). Trimming removed 0 bases from V and 5 bases from J, with 17 bases in between. Germline loops: CDR1 DFQATT, CDR2 SNEGSKA (reference sequence). The CDR3 totals 15 residues. CDR3 loop: CSARDPLGNFDEQYF. The CDR3 DNA is TGCAGTGCTAGAGACCCGCTCGGGAACTTCGACGAGCAGTACTTC.

This clonotype appeared many times. V is TRBV12-3 or TRBV12-4 and J is TRBJ2-3, with 7 positions matching TRBD2. Losses at the gene ends were 2 bases for V and 1 base for J; bases not matched to a gene: 6. The CDR3 has 16 amino acids. The CDR3 region is CASSLLRELGTDTQYF. In nucleotides, the CDR3 is TGTGCCAGCAGTTTATTGCGGGAGTTAGGCACAGATACGCAGTATTTT.

This clonotype was seen a handful of times. The genes are TRBV4-1 and TRBJ1-6, with D unresolved. The CDR3 extends over 15 amino acids. The V gene lost 4 bases and the J gene lost 0 bases, with 7 bases spanning the gap. Germline CDR1 reads MGHRA; CDR2 reads YSYEKL. The CDR3 DNA sequence: TGCGCCAGCAGCCCTGTTAACTCCTATAATTCACCCCTCCACTTT. This translates into CASSPVNSYNSPLHF.

In this sample, this clonotype turned up many times. This chain uses TRBV7-6 with TRBJ2-3; no reliable D call. This CDR3 has 12 amino acids. V was clipped by 2 bases and J by 5 bases, with 5 bases between them. In germline, CDR1 is SGHVS, CDR2 FNYEAQ. The CDR3 region has the DNA TGTGCCAGCAGCTTACTATTAGATACGCAGTATTTT. This encodes CASSLLLDTQYF.

A few counts support this clonotype. V usage is TRBV5-4 and J usage is TRBJ2-3; a possible D gene is TRBD2 (6 bases). V lost 4 bases and J lost 1, with 13 bases in between. This CDR3 has 15 residues. Germline V lookup: CDR1 SGHNT, CDR2 YYREEE (reference sequence). As DNA, the CDR3 is TGTGCCAGCAGCAAGGGGCGGGGAGGCACAGATACGCAGTATTTT. Translated: CASSKGRGGTDTQYF.